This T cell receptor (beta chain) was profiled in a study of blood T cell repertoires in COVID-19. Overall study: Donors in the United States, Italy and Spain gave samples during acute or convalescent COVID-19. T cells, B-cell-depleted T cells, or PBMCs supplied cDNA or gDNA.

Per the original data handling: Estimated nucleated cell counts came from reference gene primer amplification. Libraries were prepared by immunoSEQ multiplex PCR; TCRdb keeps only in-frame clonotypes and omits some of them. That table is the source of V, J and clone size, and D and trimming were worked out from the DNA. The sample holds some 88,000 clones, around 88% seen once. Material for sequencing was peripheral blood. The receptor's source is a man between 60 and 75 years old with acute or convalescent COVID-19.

CDR3 nucleotide sequence: TGTGCCAGCAGCTATCGGACAGGGGCTAGCACAGATACGCAGTATTTT. Protein sequence: CASSYRTGASTDTQYF. The chain employs TRBV6-6 and TRBJ2-3; TRBD1 matches 9 bases. From germline, CDR1 is MNHNY and CDR2 SVGAGI (reference sequence). V lost 6 bases to trimming and J lost 0 bases; unmatched junction nucleotides: 7. The CDR3 has 16 amino acids.